What follows are 29 T cell receptor beta chains derived from one specimen sequenced in a study of cytomegalovirus exposure and HLA in healthy donors. This PCR relied on a set of 60 Vbeta primers and 13 Jbeta primers. The protocol was immunoSEQ multiplex PCR, while the TCRdb copy is restricted to in-frame clones and leaves out a portion. The table has 100,000 to 150,000 clones, 81% seen once. Sequencing was performed on PBMCs. Receptor source: a man in his late teens or twenties in good health and CMV-seropositive.

The chain recombines TRBV19 with TRBJ1-1; maybe TRBD1 (5 bases). Trimming cost V 3 bases and J 0 bases, with 11 bases left between them. The germline V gene encodes CDR1 LNHDA and CDR2 SQIVND (reference sequence). This CDR3 has 15 amino acids. CDR3 amino acids: CASSIGRALNTEAFF. Here the CDR3 DNA reads TGTGCCAGTAGTATCGGCAGGGCACTGAACACTGAAGCTTTCTTT. Based on the CDR3 plus reference TRBV19 and TRBJ1-1, the full variable domain is DGGITQSPKYLFRKEGQNVTLSCEQNLNHDAMYWYRQDPGQGLRLIYYSQIVNDFQKGDIAEGYSVSREKKESFPLTVTSAQKNPTAFYLCASSIGRALNTEAFFGQGTRLTVV.

The chain is built from TRBV10-1 and TRBJ2-3; 9 positions match TRBD1. The CDR3 runs to 13 residues. CDR1 is WNHNN, CDR2 SYGVQD, per germline (reference sequence). The trim removed 7 bases at V and 4 bases at J, leaving 3 bases unmatched. In nucleotides, the CDR3 is TGCGCCAGCAATAGGGACAGGGCAGATACGCAGTATTTT. Amino acids: CASNRDRADTQYF.

This clone came up a few times. The chain has TRBV6-6 and TRBJ1-1; 7 bases match TRBD1. Germline V CDR1 and CDR2: MNHNY, SVGAGI (reference sequence). The CDR3 spans 16 residues. Unmatched junction bases numbered 6, after V lost 0 bases and J lost 2 bases. The CDR3 nucleotides are TGTGCCAGCAGTTACTCCAGACAGGGCCAAAACACTGAAGCTTTCTTT. It codes for CASSYSRQGQNTEAFF.

This chain joins TRBV19 and TRBJ2-1; D unclear. The CDR3 sequence is 10 residues long. In germline, CDR1 is LNHDA, CDR2 SQIVND (reference sequence). The V and J ends lost 10 bases and 7 bases respectively, with 8 bases between them. The CDR3 sequence: CATSANEQFF. Here the CDR3 DNA reads TGTGCCACCAGTGCAAATGAGCAGTTCTTC.

The chain joins TRBV10-3 to TRBJ2-7; D is uncertain. The CDR3 runs to 13 residues. Trimming shortened V by 2 bases and J by 2 bases, and 7 bases separated the two germline ends. Germline V gene lookup returns CDR1 ENHRY and CDR2 SYGVKD. The DNA for the CDR3 is TGTGCCATCAGTGAGGTCCCCACCTACGAGCAGTACTTC. Encoded protein: CAISEVPTYEQYF.

The V call is TRBV7-2, the J call TRBJ1-6, with a tentative D call TRBD1 (6 bases). The V gene lost 2 bases and the J gene lost 8 bases, with 7 bases spanning the gap. The CDR3 loop spans 13 amino acids. Germline V gene lookup returns CDR1 SGHTA and CDR2 FQGNSA. The CDR3 region has the DNA TGTGCCAGCAGCTTAAACAGGGATTCACCCCTCCACTTT. The encoded protein is CASSLNRDSPLHF. Using reference TRBV7-2 and TRBJ1-6 for the parts outside the CDR3, the full variable domain is GAGVSQSPSNKVTEKGKDVELRCDPISGHTALYWYRQSLGQGLEFLIYFQGNSAPDKSGLPSDRFSAERTGGSVSTLTIQRTQQEDSAVYLCASSLNRDSPLHFGNGTRLTVT.

This clone has a handful of counts. The chain recombines TRBV4-1 with TRBJ1-1, with a weak D call TRBD1 (5 bases). This CDR3 contains 14 residues. From germline, CDR1 is MGHRA and CDR2 YSYEKL. V was cut by 4 bases and J by 1 base, with 10 bases left in between. CDR3 bases: TGCGCCAGCAGCCCCACCAGGGCGAACACTGAAGCTTTCTTT. It specifies CASSPTRANTEAFF.

The genes are TRBV15 and TRBJ2-3; D gene ambiguous. The CDR3 contains 13 residues. CDR1 and CDR2 from the germline V gene are LNHNV and YYDKDF (reference sequence). V was clipped by 0 bases and J by 5 bases, with 6 bases between them. The CDR3 DNA reads as TGTGCCACCAGCAGAGATATCGGAGATACGCAGTATTTT. It specifies CATSRDIGDTQYF.

Ten or more counts support this clone. V and J are TRBV6-6 and TRBJ2-1; D gene uncertain. V lost 0 bases, J lost 3 bases, and 6 bases lay in between. Germline V CDR1 and CDR2: MNHNY, SVGAGI (reference sequence). The CDR3 is 14 amino acids. The CDR3 DNA sequence: TGTGCCAGCAGTTACTCCGAGGACTACAATGAGCAGTTCTTC. It encodes CASSYSEDYNEQFF.

V and J are TRBV6-1 and TRBJ2-5; D ambiguous. The last part of the DNA fits TRBJ2-7 better; the J call may be wrong. Germline CDR1 reads MNHNS; CDR2 reads SASEGT. This CDR3 has 10 amino acids. For the CDR3, the DNA is TGTGCCAGCAGATTGGGCGAGCAGTACTTC. This sequence encodes CASRLGEQYF.

This rearrangement joins TRBV4-3 to TRBJ2-2; TRBD2 agrees at 15 bases. There are 18 residues in the CDR3. Germline CDR1 reads LGHNA; CDR2 reads YSLEER. V lost 1 base, J lost 5 bases, and 5 bases stayed unmatched. The CDR3 region has the DNA TGCGCCAGCAGCCAAGGGACTAGCGGGAGGGCCAATACCGGGGAGCTGTTTTTT. It encodes CASSQGTSGRANTGELFF.

V gene TRBV19 combines with J gene TRBJ1-2; D is ambiguous. CDR3 length equals 13 residues. V was pared by 1 base and J by 8 bases, with 11 bases between. Per germline, CDR1 LNHDA and CDR2 SQIVND (reference sequence). DNA of the CDR3: TGTGCCAGTAGTATAGGCCGAGGAGGCGGCTACACCTTC. Its translation: CASSIGRGGGYTF.

In this sample, this clone turned up once. V gene TRBV10-3 combines with J gene TRBJ2-7; D is possibly TRBD1 (5 bases). CDR3 length equals 13 residues. Trimming removed 2 bases at V and 2 bases at J, with 7 bases between. CDR1 ENHRY and CDR2 SYGVKD come from the germline V gene. The CDR3 protein is CAISEGATYEQYF. The CDR3 DNA sequence: TGTGCCATCAGTGAGGGGGCAACCTACGAGCAGTACTTC.

The rearrangement links TRBV6-5 to TRBJ2-5; D perhaps matches TRBD2 (7 bases). Trimming left V 6 bases short and J 1 base short, with 12 bases between. There are 14 residues in the CDR3. The germline V gene encodes CDR1 MNHEY and CDR2 SVGAGI. The CDR3 here is CASRTGGGQETQYF. The DNA of the CDR3 is TGTGCCAGCAGGACAGGCGGGGGCCAAGAGACCCAGTACTTC.

The V and J genes are TRBV30 and TRBJ2-7, with D hard to call. V lost 5 bases to trimming and J lost 3 bases, with 17 bases between them. This CDR3 spans 14 amino acids. The germline V gene encodes CDR1 GTSNPN and CDR2 SVGIG (reference sequence). The DNA of the CDR3 is TGTGCCTGGCGCATGAATGGCCCGAACTACGAGCAGTACTTC. It yields the protein CAWRMNGPNYEQYF.

The J gene is TRBJ2-2, the V gene TRBV18; D is uncertain. The germline V and J ends were trimmed by 3 bases and 0 bases, with 8 bases remaining between them. Germline V gene sequence: CDR1 KGHSH, CDR2 LQKENI. This CDR3 has 15 residues. The CDR3 region is CASSPSAANTGELFF. In DNA, the CDR3 is TGTGCCAGCTCACCTTCCGCAGCGAACACCGGGGAGCTGTTTTTT.

V and J are TRBV6-1 and TRBJ2-1; 9 bases match TRBD2. Unmatched junction bases numbered 9, after V lost 7 bases and J lost 5 bases. CDR1 and CDR2 from the germline V gene are MNHNS and SASEGT. This CDR3 has 15 amino acids. The CDR3 region has the DNA TGTGCCAGCACCCTGCTAGCGGGACGAAACAATGAGCAGTTCTTC. This gives the protein CASTLLAGRNNEQFF.

This chain connects TRBV1 to TRBJ1-5; the table names TRBD1, a call not compared with the DNA. TRBV1 has pseudogene status. The CDR3 sequence is 15 residues long. As DNA, the CDR3 is TGCACCAGCAGCCGGGACAGGGTGTACGTTCAGCCCCAGCATTTT. Its protein is CTSSRDRVYVQPQHF.

This chain links TRBV19 with TRBJ2-3; D remains ambiguous. The CDR3 loop spans 11 amino acids. The ends were cut back, 4 bases at V and 6 bases at J, with 5 bases in the middle. Germline V gene data show CDR1 as LNHDA and CDR2 as SQIVND (reference sequence). The CDR3 protein is CASSSPDTQYF. The DNA of the CDR3 is TGTGCCAGTAGTAGTCCGGATACGCAGTATTTT.

This chain links TRBV30 with TRBJ1-2, with a possible D match to TRBD1 (5 bases). This CDR3 is 14 amino acids long. The germline V gene encodes CDR1 GTSNPN and CDR2 SVGIG (reference sequence). Trimming stripped 3 bases from V and 5 bases from J, with 16 bases between. The CDR3 sequence: CAWRDGRGSYGYTF. DNA of the CDR3: TGTGCCTGGAGGGACGGCCGGGGGAGTTATGGCTACACCTTC.

The V and J genes are TRBV12-5 and TRBJ2-2; unclear D gene. The CDR3 is made up of 17 amino acids. V lost 1 base and J lost 1, with 13 bases in between. CDR1 and CDR2 (germline): LGHNT, FRNRAP. CDR3 region: CASGLGRPTLNTGELFF. The CDR3 DNA sequence: TGTGCTAGTGGTTTGGGCAGGCCGACGTTGAACACCGGGGAGCTGTTTTTT.

The chain uses TRBV10-3 and TRBJ1-2, with D unresolved. Germline lookup yields CDR1 ENHRY and CDR2 SYGVKD. Trimming shortened V by 6 bases and J by 3 bases, and 14 bases separated the two germline ends. The CDR3 extends over 14 amino acids. CDR3 DNA: TGTGCCATCAGCGAACGGACTGATGACTATGGCTACACCTTC. Residues: CAISERTDDYGYTF.

The V call is TRBV5-1, the J call TRBJ2-7; a weak D match, TRBD1 (7 bases). The CDR3 consists of 15 residues. Germline V CDR1 and CDR2: SGHRS, YFSETQ. The germline V and J ends were trimmed by 0 bases and 3 bases, with 13 bases remaining between them. The CDR3 reads CASSLGQGGHYEQYF. The CDR3 region has the DNA TGCGCCAGCAGCTTGGGGCAGGGGGGCCACTACGAGCAGTACTTC. Looking up the rest from reference TRBV5-1 and TRBJ2-7 gives the full variable domain: KAGVTQTPRYLIKTRGQQVTLSCSPISGHRSVSWYQQTPGQGLQFLFEYFSETQRNKGNFPGRFSGRQFSNSRSEMNVSTLELGDSALYLCASSLGQGGHYEQYFGPGTRLTVT.

The CDR3 here is CASTLGREAFF. CDR3 DNA: TGTGCCAGCACCCTGGGGCGTGAAGCTTTCTTT. The rearrangement uses TRBV6-5 and TRBJ1-1, with D possibly matching TRBD1 (5 bases). Per the germline V gene, CDR1 is MNHEY and CDR2 is SVGAGI. V lost 7 bases to trimming and J lost 7 bases, with 10 bases between them. CDR3 length equals 11 residues.

Comments on this clone: The CDR3 end shows no conserved phenylalanine or tryptophan, and so a read error is likely. The chain couples TRBV27 to TRBJ1-6, with 8 bases that match TRBD1. Germline V gives CDR1 MNHEY, CDR2 SMNVEV (reference sequence). The V segment lost 5 bases and the J segment 14 bases; nucleotides outside the gene matches: 14. The CDR3 is 15 residues long. As DNA, the CDR3 is TGTGCCAGCAGTCTCATCAGGCAGGGGGCGCGAGCCCTCCACCTT. Translated, it gives CASSLIRQGARALHL.

The J gene is TRBJ1-4, the V gene TRBV4-3; possibly TRBD1 for D (6 bases). Trimming stripped 4 bases from V and 3 bases from J, with 12 bases between. CDR3 length equals 15 residues. Germline V gene sequence: CDR1 LGHNA, CDR2 YSLEER. CDR3 nucleotide sequence: TGCGCCAGCAGCCCGGGGACAACTTCTAATGAAAAACTGTTTTTT. Residues: CASSPGTTSNEKLFF.

DNA for the CDR3: TGTGCCAGCAGCTTATTTGGGCGGGGAATCGCTGGAAACACCATATATTTT. This translates into CASSLFGRGIAGNTIYF. This chain joins TRBV5-6 and TRBJ1-3; D remains ambiguous. CDR3 length: 17 residues. Germline CDR1 is SGHDT and CDR2 is YYEEEE. Trimming cost V 2 bases and J 2 bases, with 17 bases left between them.

The chain carries TRBV19 and TRBJ2-2, with D possibly being TRBD1 (6 bases). CDR3 length equals 14 residues. CDR1 is LNHDA and CDR2 is SQIVND in the germline V gene (reference sequence). V was shortened by 7 bases and J by 4 bases, with 13 bases between the two germline ends. The CDR3 spells CASKAQGRTGELFF. CDR3 bases: TGTGCCAGTAAGGCTCAGGGGCGCACCGGGGAGCTGTTTTTT.

V and J are TRBV19 and TRBJ2-2; TRBD2 is a possible D gene (5 bases). The germline V gene has CDR1 LNHDA and CDR2 SQIVND (reference sequence). The CDR3 has 15 amino acids. The germline V and J ends were trimmed by 3 bases and 3 bases, with 11 bases remaining between them. The CDR3, as DNA: TGTGCCAGTAGTATTAGAGGGAAAGACACCGGGGAGCTGTTTTTT. Protein: CASSIRGKDTGELFF.